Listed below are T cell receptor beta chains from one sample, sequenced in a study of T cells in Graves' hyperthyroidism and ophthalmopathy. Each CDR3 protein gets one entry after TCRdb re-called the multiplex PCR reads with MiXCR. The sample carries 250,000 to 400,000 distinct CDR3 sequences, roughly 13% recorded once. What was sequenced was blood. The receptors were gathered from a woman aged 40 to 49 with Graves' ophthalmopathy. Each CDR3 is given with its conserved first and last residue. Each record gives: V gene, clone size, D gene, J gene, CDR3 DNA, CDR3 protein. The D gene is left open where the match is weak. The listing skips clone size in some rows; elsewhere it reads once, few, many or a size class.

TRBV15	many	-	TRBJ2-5	TGTGCCACCAGCGCCGAAGGGGTCGAGACCCAGTACTTC	CATSAEGVETQYF
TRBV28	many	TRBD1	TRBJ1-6	TGTGCCAGCAGTTTAACCGGGACAGGGCAATCACCCCTCCACTTT	CASSLTGTGQSPLHF
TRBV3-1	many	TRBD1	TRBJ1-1	TGTGCCAGTTCAGGACAGGGGGAATTCACTGAAGCTTTCTTT	CASSGQGEFTEAFF
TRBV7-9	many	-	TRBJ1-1	TGTGCCAGCAGCTCGGTAGAGAACACTGAAGCTTTCTTT	CASSSVENTEAFF
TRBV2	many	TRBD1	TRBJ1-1	TGTGCCAGCAGGGGGGACAGGGCGAAAACTGAAGCTTTCTTT	CASRGDRAKTEAFF
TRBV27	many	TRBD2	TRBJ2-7	TGTGCCAGCAGTTGGGGACTAGGGGGCTACGAGCAGTACTTC	CASSWGLGGYEQYF
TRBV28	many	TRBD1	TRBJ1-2	TGTGCCAGCAGTCCAGGGGGCTCTAACTATGGCTACACCTTC	CASSPGGSNYGYTF
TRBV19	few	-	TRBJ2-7	TGTGCCAGTAGTCGGTGGGGAACCTACGAGCAGTACTTC	CASSRWGTYEQYF
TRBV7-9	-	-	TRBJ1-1	TGTGCCAGCAGCTTAGACAACGGCTACACTGAAGCTTTCTTT	CASSLDNGYTEAFF
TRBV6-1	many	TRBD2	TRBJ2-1	TGTGCCAGCAGACCTGGACTAGCGGGAGTTAGTGAGCAGTTCTTC	CASRPGLAGVSEQFF
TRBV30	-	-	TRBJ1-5	TGTGCCTGGAGTGGAGGGGAAAGCAATCAGCCCCAGCATTTT	CAWSGGESNQPQHF
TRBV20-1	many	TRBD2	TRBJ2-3	TGCAGTGCCGGGGGTACACTAGCGGGGGCCACAGATACGCAGTATTTT	CSAGGTLAGATDTQYF
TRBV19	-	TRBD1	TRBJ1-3	TGTGCCAGTAGTAGAAGACAGGGGGCGGCTTTTGGAAACACCATACATTTT	CASSRRQGAAFGNTIHF
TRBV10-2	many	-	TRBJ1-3	TGCGCCAGCCTACCGAAGGGGGATGGAAACACCATATATTTT	CASLPKGDGNTIYF
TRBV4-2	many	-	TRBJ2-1	TGTGCCAGCAGCCAAGTAAAGGTCCAGAATAGCAATGAGCAGTTCTTC	CASSQVKVQNSNEQFF
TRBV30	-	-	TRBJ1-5	TGTGCCTGGAGTACAGGACCGAGCTATAGCAATCAGCCCCAGCATTTT	CAWSTGPSYSNQPQHF
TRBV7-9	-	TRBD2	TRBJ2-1	TGTGCCAGCAGCTTAGGGGTAGCGGGAGCAGGTGAGCAGTTCTTC	CASSLGVAGAGEQFF
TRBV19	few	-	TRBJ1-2	TGTGCCAGTAGTATAGGATTCACCAGGGGTAACTATGGCTACACCTTC	CASSIGFTRGNYGYTF
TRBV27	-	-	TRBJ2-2	TGTGCCGGCAGTCAGGGAGACAGACTTCTCGGCGGGGAGCTGTTTTTT	CAGSQGDRLLGGELFF
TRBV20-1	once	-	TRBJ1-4	TGCAGTTCTATATCCCGGGACGTAGGAGAAAAACTGTTTTTT	CSSISRDVGEKLFF
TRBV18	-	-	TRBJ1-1	TGTGCCAGCTCAGTGAGAGGCAGGCCTCCTATGAACACTGAAGCTTTCTTT	CASSVRGRPPMNTEAFF
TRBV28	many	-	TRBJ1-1	TGTGCCAGCAGTTTAACTGCGAACACTGAAGCTTTCTTT	CASSLTANTEAFF
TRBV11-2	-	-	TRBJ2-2	TGTGCCAGCAGCTTTATGACTGGGAGCGCCGGGGAGCTGTTTTTT	CASSFMTGSAGELFF
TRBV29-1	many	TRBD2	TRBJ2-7	TGCAGCGTCGTCAGCGGGGAAACCTACGAGCAGTACTTC	CSVVSGETYEQYF
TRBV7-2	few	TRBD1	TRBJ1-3	TGTGCCAGCAGTCCTAGACAGGGCGGTGGAAACACCATATATTTT	CASSPRQGGGNTIYF
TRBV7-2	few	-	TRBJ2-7	TGTGCCAGCAGCTTATGGATGACCTACGAGCAGTACTTC	CASSLWMTYEQYF
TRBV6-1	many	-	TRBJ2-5	TGTGCCAGCAGTGAGCGTAGCCCCGGGACCCAGTACTTC	CASSERSPGTQYF
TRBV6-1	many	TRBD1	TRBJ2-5	TGTGCCAGCGGCCGACCGGGGACAGGGGGACAAGAGACCCAGTACTTC	CASGRPGTGGQETQYF
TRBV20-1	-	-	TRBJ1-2	TGCAGTGCTAGACCGCGGGCGGGGCTCGGGGGCTACACCTTC	CSARPRAGLGGYTF
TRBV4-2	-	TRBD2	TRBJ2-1	TGTGCCAGCAGCCGGACGGGACTAGCGGGGAGGGGGCAGTTCTTC	CASSRTGLAGRGQFF